This TCR beta chain was identified in a study of T cell changes during pregnancy in multiple sclerosis. The table came from immunoSEQ multiplex PCR; TCRdb's copy has only in-frame clones and leaves some out. The table has 85,000 to 100,000 clones, approximately 92% seen once; the top ten hold around 2%. The V gene's germline CDR1 is SEHNR and CDR2 FQNEAQ (reference sequence). The junction had 13 bases not matched to a gene; V was cut back by 5 bases and J by 9 bases. The CDR3 has 17 residues. The specimen was peripheral blood, collected after pregnancy. The gene calls are TRBV7-9 and TRBJ2-1, with 13 bases matching TRBD2. This TCR was sampled from a female donor with multiple sclerosis, enrolled in a pregnancy study. The CDR3 sequence is CASSPPLRLAGGGEQFF. CDR3 DNA sequence: TGTGCCAGCAGCCCCCCTCTCAGACTAGCGGGAGGAGGTGAGCAGTTCTTC.